The 10 T cell receptor beta chains in this list originate from one sample, sequenced in a study of cytomegalovirus exposure and HLA in healthy donors. Both 60 Vbeta primers and 13 Jbeta primers went into the PCR. Clones were sequenced by immunoSEQ multiplex PCR, and TCRdb holds only the in-frame ones, with some missing. The repertoire holds 85,000 to 120,000 clones, with about three quarters as singletons. Sequencing used PBMCs. These receptor sequences come from a boy aged 10-17 years in good health and CMV-seronegative.

This chain links TRBV30 with TRBJ2-4, with 8 bases lining up with TRBD1. The CDR3 runs to 15 residues. Trimming cost V 3 bases and J 3 bases; bases outside gene matches: 7. Germline assignment: CDR1 GTSNPN and CDR2 SVGIG (reference sequence). CDR3 sequence (DNA): TGTGCCTGGAGGGAGACAGGGGCAGACAAAAACATTCAGTACTTC. Translated, it gives CAWRETGADKNIQYF.

The V gene is TRBV6-5, the J gene TRBJ1-1; D is possibly TRBD1 (6 bases). V lost 0 bases, J lost 4 bases, and 12 bases lay in between. The CDR3 sequence is 15 residues long. Germline V gives CDR1 MNHEY, CDR2 SVGAGI. The CDR3 spells CASSYSFQGITEAFF. The CDR3 DNA is TGTGCCAGCAGTTACTCGTTCCAGGGGATCACTGAAGCTTTCTTT.

The V and J genes are TRBV6-6 and TRBJ2-5; TRBD1 matches 9 bases. The germline V gene encodes CDR1 MNHNY and CDR2 SVGAGI (reference sequence). V lost 1 base and J lost 2; bases outside the gene matches: 2. This CDR3 contains 15 residues. CDR3 sequence (DNA): TGTGCCAGCAGTTACTGGGACAGGGCACAAGAGACCCAGTACTTC. Translating it yields CASSYWDRAQETQYF.

This chain links TRBV29-1 with TRBJ1-1; a possible D gene is TRBD1 (5 bases). CDR3 length: 10 amino acids. Trimming shortened V by 6 bases and J by 5 bases, and 7 bases separated the two germline ends. Germline lookup yields CDR1 SQVTM and CDR2 ANQGSEA. In DNA, the CDR3 is TGCAGCGTGGGGCGGACTGAAGCTTTCTTT. Protein sequence: CSVGRTEAFF.

The chain links TRBV6-5 to TRBJ2-5; D is possibly TRBD2 (6 bases). In germline, CDR1 is MNHEY, CDR2 SVGAGI. This CDR3 is 13 amino acids long. Trimming stripped 7 bases from V and 5 bases from J, with 14 bases between. DNA of the CDR3: TGTGCCAGCATCAAACTCGGAGGGGAGACCCAGTACTTC. It translates to CASIKLGGETQYF.

The chain employs TRBV28 and TRBJ1-3; D is ambiguous. Germline CDR1 is MDHEN and CDR2 is SYDVKM. The length of the CDR3 is 14 residues. V shed 2 bases and J shed 10 bases, with 15 bases lying between them. The chain's CDR3 is CASSLEGMPRTIYF. For the CDR3, the DNA is TGTGCCAGCAGTTTAGAGGGTATGCCGAGGACCATATATTTT. The variable domain in full, with the rest retrieved from reference TRBV28 and TRBJ1-3, is DVKVTQSSRYLVKRTGEKVFLECVQDMDHENMFWYRQDPGLGLRLIYFSYDVKMKEKGDIPEGYSVSREKKERFSLILESASTNQTSMYLCASSLEGMPRTIYFGEGSWLTVV.

The chain recombines TRBV7-7 with TRBJ2-7; D is uncertain. This CDR3 is 15 amino acids long. Germline values: CDR1 SSHAT, CDR2 FNYEAQ (reference sequence). Trimming shortened V by 4 bases and J by 2 bases, and 15 bases separated the two germline ends. CDR3 sequence: CASSSAAAQAYEQYF. CDR3 DNA: TGTGCCAGCAGCTCAGCCGCGGCGCAAGCCTACGAGCAGTACTTC.

The chain employs TRBV5-1 and TRBJ1-4; 8 nucleotides align to TRBD1. With 6 bases clipped from V and 2 bases from J, the junction kept 0 bases outside the gene matches. The CDR3 sequence is 13 residues long. CDR1 and CDR2 from the germline V gene are SGHRS and YFSETQ. The CDR3 bases are TGCGCCAGCAACAGGGGGACTAATGAAAAACTGTTTTTT. This encodes CASNRGTNEKLFF.

In nucleotides, the CDR3 is TGCAGCGTTGAGGGTGGGACAGGGATGAGCGAGCAGTACTTC. Protein: CSVEGGTGMSEQYF. The rearrangement joins TRBV29-1 to TRBJ2-7, with TRBD1 matching over 9 bases. Germline-derived CDR1 and CDR2 are SQVTM and ANQGSEA. J lost 6 bases, V lost 3 bases, and 9 bases had no gene match. The CDR3 extends over 14 amino acids.

The CDR3 is CASSLLTSGNNEQFF. CDR3 sequence (DNA): TGCGCCAGCAGCTTGTTGACTAGCGGAAACAATGAGCAGTTCTTC. The rearrangement links TRBV5-1 to TRBJ2-1; TRBD2 agrees at 9 bases. CDR1 is SGHRS and CDR2 is YFSETQ in the germline V gene. This CDR3 region has 15 residues. J was trimmed by 5 bases and V by 1 base; bases with no gene match: 4. The full variable domain, in which reference TRBV5-1 and TRBJ2-1 provide the parts outside the CDR3, is KAGVTQTPRYLIKTRGQQVTLSCSPISGHRSVSWYQQTPGQGLQFLFEYFSETQRNKGNFPGRFSGRQFSNSRSEMNVSTLELGDSALYLCASSLLTSGNNEQFFGPGTRLTVL.